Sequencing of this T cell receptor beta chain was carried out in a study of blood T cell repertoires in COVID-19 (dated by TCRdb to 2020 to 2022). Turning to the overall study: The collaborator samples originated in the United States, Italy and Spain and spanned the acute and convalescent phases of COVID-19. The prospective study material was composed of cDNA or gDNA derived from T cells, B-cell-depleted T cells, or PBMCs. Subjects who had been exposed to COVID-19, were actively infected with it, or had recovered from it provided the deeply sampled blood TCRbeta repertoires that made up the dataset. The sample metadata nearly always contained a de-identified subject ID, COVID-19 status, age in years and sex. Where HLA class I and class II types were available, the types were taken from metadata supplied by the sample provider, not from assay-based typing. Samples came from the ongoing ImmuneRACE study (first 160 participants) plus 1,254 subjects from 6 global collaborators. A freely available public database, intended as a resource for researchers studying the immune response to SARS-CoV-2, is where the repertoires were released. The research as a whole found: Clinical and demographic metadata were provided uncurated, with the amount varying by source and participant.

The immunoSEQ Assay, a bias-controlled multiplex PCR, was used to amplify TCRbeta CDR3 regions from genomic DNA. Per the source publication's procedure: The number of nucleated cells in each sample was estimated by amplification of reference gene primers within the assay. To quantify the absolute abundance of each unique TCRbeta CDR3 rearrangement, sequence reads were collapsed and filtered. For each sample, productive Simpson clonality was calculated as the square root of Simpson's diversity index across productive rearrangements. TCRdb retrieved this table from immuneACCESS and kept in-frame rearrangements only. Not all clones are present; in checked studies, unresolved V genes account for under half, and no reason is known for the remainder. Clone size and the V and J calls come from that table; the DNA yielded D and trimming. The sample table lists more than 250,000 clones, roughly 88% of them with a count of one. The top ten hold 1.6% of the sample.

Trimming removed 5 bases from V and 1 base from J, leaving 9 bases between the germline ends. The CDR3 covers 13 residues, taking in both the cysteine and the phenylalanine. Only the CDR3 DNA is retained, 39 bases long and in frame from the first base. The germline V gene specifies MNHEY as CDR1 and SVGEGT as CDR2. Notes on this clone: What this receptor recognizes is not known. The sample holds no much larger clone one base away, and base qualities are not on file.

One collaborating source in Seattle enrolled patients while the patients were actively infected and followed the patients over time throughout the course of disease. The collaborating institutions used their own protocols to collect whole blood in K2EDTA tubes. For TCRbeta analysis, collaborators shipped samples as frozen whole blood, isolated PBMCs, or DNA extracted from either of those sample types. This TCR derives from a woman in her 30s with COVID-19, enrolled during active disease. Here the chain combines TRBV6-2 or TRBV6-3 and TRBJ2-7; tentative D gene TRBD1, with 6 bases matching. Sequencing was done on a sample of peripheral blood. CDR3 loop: CASSNGQSYEQYF. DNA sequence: TGTGCCAGCAGTAACGGACAGTCCTACGAGCAGTACTTC.